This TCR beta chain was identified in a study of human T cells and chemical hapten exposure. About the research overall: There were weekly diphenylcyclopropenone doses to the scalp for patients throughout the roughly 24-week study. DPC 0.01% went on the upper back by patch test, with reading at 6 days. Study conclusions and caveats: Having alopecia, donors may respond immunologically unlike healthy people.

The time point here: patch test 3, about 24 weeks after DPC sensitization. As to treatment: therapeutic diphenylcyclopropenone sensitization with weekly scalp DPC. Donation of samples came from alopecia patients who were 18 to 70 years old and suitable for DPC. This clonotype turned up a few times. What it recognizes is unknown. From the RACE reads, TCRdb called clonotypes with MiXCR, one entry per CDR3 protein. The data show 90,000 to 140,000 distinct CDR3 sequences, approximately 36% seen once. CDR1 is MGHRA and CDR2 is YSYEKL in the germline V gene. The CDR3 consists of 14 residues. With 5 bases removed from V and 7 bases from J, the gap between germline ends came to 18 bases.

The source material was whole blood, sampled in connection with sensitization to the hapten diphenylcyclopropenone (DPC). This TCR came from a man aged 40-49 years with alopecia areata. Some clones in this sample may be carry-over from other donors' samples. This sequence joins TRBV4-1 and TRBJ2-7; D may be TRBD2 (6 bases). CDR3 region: CASSAAPGEDEQYV. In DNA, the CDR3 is TGCGCCAGCAGCGCTGCCCCGGGGGAAGATGAGCAGTACGTC.